This T cell receptor (beta chain) was identified in a study of blood T cell repertoires in COVID-19. Overall study: The samples span acute and convalescent COVID-19 from the United States, Italy and Spain. Sources were T cells, B-cell-depleted T cells, or PBMCs; the material itself was cDNA or gDNA.

With V trimmed by 4 bases and J by 5 bases, 4 bases remained unmatched. Germline loops: CDR1 SEHNR, CDR2 FQNEAQ (reference sequence). The CDR3 runs 14 residues. In the source study's methods: Estimation of nucleated cell counts relied on the amplification of reference gene primers. Repertoires were generated with immunoSEQ multiplex PCR, while TCRdb's copy carries only in-frame clones and drops some. Clone size and the V and J calls come from that table; the DNA yielded D and trimming. This sample has 400,000 to 450,000 clones, with 80% to 90% found just once. Categorization into cohorts depended on clinical history that participants reported.

Sequencing was done on a sample of PBMCs or T cells enriched from blood (not recorded which). This TCR was sampled from a man aged 25-40 years who had recovered from COVID-19. The rearrangement joins TRBV7-9 to TRBJ2-7; 11 nucleotides line up with TRBD2. As DNA, the CDR3 is TGTGCCAGCAGCTCACTAGCGGGAGTCGACGAGCAGTACTTC. It encodes CASSSLAGVDEQYF.